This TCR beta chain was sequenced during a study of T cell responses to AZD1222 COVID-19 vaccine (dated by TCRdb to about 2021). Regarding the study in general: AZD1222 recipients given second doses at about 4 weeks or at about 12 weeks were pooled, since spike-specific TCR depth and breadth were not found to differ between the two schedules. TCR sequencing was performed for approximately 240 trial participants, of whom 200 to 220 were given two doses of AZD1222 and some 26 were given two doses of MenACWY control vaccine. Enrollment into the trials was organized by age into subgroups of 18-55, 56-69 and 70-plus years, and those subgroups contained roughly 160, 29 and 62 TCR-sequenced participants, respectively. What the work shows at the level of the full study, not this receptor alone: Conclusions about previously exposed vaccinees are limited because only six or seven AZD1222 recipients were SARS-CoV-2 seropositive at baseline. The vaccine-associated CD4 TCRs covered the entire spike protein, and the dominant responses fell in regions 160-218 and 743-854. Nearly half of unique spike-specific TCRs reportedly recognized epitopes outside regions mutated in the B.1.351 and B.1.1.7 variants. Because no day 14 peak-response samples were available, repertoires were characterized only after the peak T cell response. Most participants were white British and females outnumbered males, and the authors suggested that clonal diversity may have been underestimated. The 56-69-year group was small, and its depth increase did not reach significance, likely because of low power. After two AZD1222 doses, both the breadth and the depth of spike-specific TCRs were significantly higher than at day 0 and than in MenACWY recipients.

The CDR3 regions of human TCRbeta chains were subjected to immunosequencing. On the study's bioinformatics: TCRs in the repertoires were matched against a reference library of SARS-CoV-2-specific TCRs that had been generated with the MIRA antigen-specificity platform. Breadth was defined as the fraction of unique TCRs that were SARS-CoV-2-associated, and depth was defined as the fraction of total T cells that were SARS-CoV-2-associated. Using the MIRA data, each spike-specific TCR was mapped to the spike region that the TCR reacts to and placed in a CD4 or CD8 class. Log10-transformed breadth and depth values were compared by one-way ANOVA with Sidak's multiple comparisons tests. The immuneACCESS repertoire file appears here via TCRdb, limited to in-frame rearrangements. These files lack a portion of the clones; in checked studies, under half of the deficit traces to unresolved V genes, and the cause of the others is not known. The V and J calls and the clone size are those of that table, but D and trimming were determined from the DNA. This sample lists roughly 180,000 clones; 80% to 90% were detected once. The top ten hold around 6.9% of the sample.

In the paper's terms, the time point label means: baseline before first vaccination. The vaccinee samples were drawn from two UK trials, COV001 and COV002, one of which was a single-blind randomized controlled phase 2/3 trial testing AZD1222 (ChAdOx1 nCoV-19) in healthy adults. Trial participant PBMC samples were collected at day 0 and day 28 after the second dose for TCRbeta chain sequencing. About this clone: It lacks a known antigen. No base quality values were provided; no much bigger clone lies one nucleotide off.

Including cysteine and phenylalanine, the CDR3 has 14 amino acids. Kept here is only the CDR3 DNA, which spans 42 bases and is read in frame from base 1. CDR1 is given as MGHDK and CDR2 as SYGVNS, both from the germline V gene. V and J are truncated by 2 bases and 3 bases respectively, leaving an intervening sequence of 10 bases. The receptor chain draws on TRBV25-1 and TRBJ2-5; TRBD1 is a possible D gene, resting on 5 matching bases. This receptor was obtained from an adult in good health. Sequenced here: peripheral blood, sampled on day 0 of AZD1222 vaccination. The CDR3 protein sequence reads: CASSEQQAEETQYF. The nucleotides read TGTGCCAGCAGTGAACAACAGGCCGAAGAGACCCAGTACTTC.